This entry lists 25 T cell receptor beta chains sequenced from one sample in a study of low-dose radiotherapy and immunotherapy resistance in tumors (dated by TCRdb to between 2022 and 2023). What this sample's time point label stands for: after trial treatment. The sample's treatment or condition label is to be understood as: LDRT plus nivolumab, ipilimumab, low-dose cyclophosphamide and aspirin (RACIN trial). Data came from an Illumina HiSeq 2500. First-strand cDNA was synthesized using Superscript III and a set of TRAV- and TRBV-specific primers, so that both TCRalpha and TCRbeta chains were covered. TCRs were amplified with Phusion for 20 PCR cycles, with a constant-region primer paired with the adapter attached to the V primers. The raw public data were reprocessed by TCRdb itself: fastp quality trimming at Q25, MiXCR clonotype calling, in-frame beta chains only. Here each entry gathers all rows of one CDR3 protein and keeps the most common genes and DNA. The sample table records about 58,000 distinct CDR3 sequences; 20% to 25% of these occur just once. Together, the top ten hold about 7% of the sample.

The sequenced sample was PBMCs, obtained after low-dose radiotherapy plus immunotherapy. These TCRs come from a male donor with prostate cancer.

This clonotype was observed many times. The chain uses TRBV5-4 and TRBJ2-3, with D possibly being TRBD1 or TRBD2 (7 bases each). Looked up from germline, CDR1 is SGHNT and CDR2 is YYREEE (reference sequence). This CDR3 is built from 15 residues. The germline V and J ends were trimmed by 4 bases and 8 bases, with 20 bases remaining between them. The CDR3 nucleotides are TGTGCCAGCAGCCCCCAGGGGGGGATGATAAGTACGCAGTATTTT. Translating it yields CASSPQGGMISTQYF. Full variable domain (remainder filled in from reference TRBV5-4 and TRBJ2-3): ETGVTQSPTHLIKTRGQQVTLRCSSQSGHNTVSWYQQALGQGPQFIFQYYREEENGRGNFPPRFSGLQFPNYSSELNVNALELDDSALYLCASSPQGGMISTQYFGPGTRLTVL.

The chain combines TRBV6-8 with TRBJ1-2, with unresolved D. This CDR3 contains 15 residues. Germline V gene lookup returns CDR1 MNHGY and CDR2 SAAAGT. V was pared by 2 bases and J by 0 bases, with 10 bases between. The CDR3 DNA sequence: TGTGCCAGCAGTTACACCCCTTCGCCTAACTATGGCTACACCTTC. Amino acid sequence: CASSYTPSPNYGYTF.

Only a few counts were recorded for this clonotype. The chain couples TRBV28 to TRBJ1-2; 7 positions agree with TRBD1. In germline, CDR1 is MDHEN, CDR2 SYDVKM. CDR3 length equals 12 residues. Germline trimming cut 6 bases from V and 7 bases from J; bases unmatched to any gene: 5. The CDR3 protein is CASRLTGAGYTF. CDR3 in DNA: TGTGCCAGCAGGCTTACAGGGGCTGGCTACACCTTC.

The table lists this clonotype with many counts. V is TRBV27 and J is TRBJ2-1; 9 nucleotides match TRBD1. Germline assignment: CDR1 MNHEY and CDR2 SMNVEV (reference sequence). The V and J ends lost 4 bases and 6 bases, in that order; junction bases with no gene match: 19. This CDR3 is 19 amino acids long. The CDR3 DNA is TGTGCCAGCAGTTGGCAAACGACCGGTGGGACAGGGAATCCCAATGAGCAGTTCTTC. Amino acids: CASSWQTTGGTGNPNEQFF.

This clonotype was counted many times. The chain carries TRBV20-1 and TRBJ2-1; 11 bases are a match to TRBD2. CDR3 size: 13 residues. Germline CDR1 DFQATT, CDR2 SNEGSKA (reference sequence). The V and J ends lost 5 bases and 7 bases, in that order; junction bases with no gene match: 4. The CDR3 coding sequence is TGCAGTGCTCAGACTAGCGGGGAAAATGAGCAGTTCTTC. Its translation: CSAQTSGENEQFF.

This clonotype was seen many times. V usage is TRBV7-3 and J usage is TRBJ2-2, with D uncertain. The CDR3 sequence is 16 residues long. Per the germline V gene, CDR1 is SGHTA and CDR2 is FQGTGA. Trimming took off 2 bases at V and 0 bases at J, with 10 bases between the two ends. The CDR3 sequence: CASSLRRTANTGELFF. The CDR3 DNA sequence: TGTGCCAGCAGCTTACGACGTACTGCGAACACCGGGGAGCTGTTTTTT.

This clonotype was counted at least ten times. The chain is built from TRBV20-1 and TRBJ2-3; 10 bases line up with TRBD2. Germline V CDR1 and CDR2: DFQATT, SNEGSKA (reference sequence). The CDR3 is 16 residues long. V was pared by 3 bases and J by 2 bases, with 8 bases of the junction left unmatched. The CDR3 sequence: CSASPRTSGYTDTQYF. Written as DNA, the CDR3 is TGCAGTGCTAGTCCCCGGACTAGCGGATACACAGATACGCAGTATTTT.

Only a few counts were recorded for this clonotype. The chain is built from TRBV20-1 and TRBJ2-2; possibly TRBD1 for D (6 bases). Per the germline V gene, CDR1 is DFQATT and CDR2 is SNEGSKA (reference sequence). The V end lost 8 bases, the J end lost 2 bases, and 12 bases lay between the germline ends. The CDR3 length is 13 residues. The CDR3 protein is CSLTGTNTGELFF. The CDR3, as DNA: TGCAGTCTAACCGGGACAAACACCGGGGAGCTGTTTTTT.

This clonotype has ten or more counts. The chain has TRBV13 and TRBJ1-1; D call uncertain. Trimming stripped 5 bases from V and 4 bases from J, with 17 bases between. The CDR3 is 15 residues long. Per the germline V gene, CDR1 is PRHDT and CDR2 is FYEKMQ (reference sequence). The CDR3 region is CASSRKQWTATEAFF. Here the CDR3 DNA reads TGTGCCAGCAGCCGAAAACAGTGGACGGCCACTGAAGCTTTCTTT.

The rearrangement uses TRBV7-9 and TRBJ2-3; D might be TRBD1 or TRBD2, each matching 5 bases. There are 13 residues in the CDR3. Germline CDR1 reads SEHNR; CDR2 reads FQNEAQ (reference sequence). V lost 0 bases to trimming and J lost 11 bases, with 12 bases between them. The CDR3, as DNA: TGTGCCAGCAGCTTAGCGGGACGGACCTTGCAGTATTTT. Translating gives CASSLAGRTLQYF.

In this sample, this clonotype turned up many times. CDR3 DNA: TGTGCCAGCACGAGCACCCCACCTGGACTAGCGGGAATTGAGCAGTTCTTC. Encoded protein: CASTSTPPGLAGIEQFF. This rearrangement joins TRBV2 to TRBJ2-1; 12 positions match TRBD2. CDR1 and CDR2 (germline): SNHLY, FYNNEI. The CDR3 is 17 residues long. J lost 9 bases, V lost 7 bases, and 16 bases had no gene match.

This clonotype was detected ten times or more. The V call is TRBV12-3 or TRBV12-4, the J call TRBJ2-3; 7 positions agree with TRBD2. V lost 3 bases to trimming and J lost 5 bases; unmatched junction nucleotides: 14. The CDR3 loop spans 17 amino acids. The CDR3 sequence is CASSFRSWGGQGDTQYF. The DNA of the CDR3 is TGTGCCAGCAGTTTTCGCTCCTGGGGGGGTCAGGGAGATACGCAGTATTTT.

Ten or more counts support this clonotype. The J gene is TRBJ1-2, the V gene TRBV5-1; D gene ambiguous. Germline V CDR1 and CDR2: SGHRS, YFSETQ. The germline V and J ends were trimmed by 1 base and 2 bases, with 6 bases remaining between them. This CDR3 has 13 residues. CDR3 in DNA: TGCGCCAGCAGCTTGAGGGAGAACTATGGCTACACCTTC. Encoded protein: CASSLRENYGYTF.

This clonotype was seen ten or more times. The J gene is TRBJ2-3, the V gene TRBV29-1; 8 nucleotides align to TRBD1. Germline trimming cut 8 bases from V and 3 bases from J; bases unmatched to any gene: 10. CDR1 SQVTM and CDR2 ANQGSEA come from the germline V gene. The CDR3 loop spans 14 amino acids. CDR3 amino acids: CSTRTGTGTDTQYF. The CDR3, as DNA: TGCAGCACCCGGACAGGGACGGGGACAGATACGCAGTATTTT.

In its sample, this clonotype was seen many times. This chain connects TRBV27 to TRBJ1-2, with a weak D call TRBD1 (5 bases). Germline V gene data show CDR1 as MNHEY and CDR2 as SMNVEV (reference sequence). V lost 2 bases and J 6 bases, leaving 13 bases between the germline ends. There are 14 residues in the CDR3. The DNA for the CDR3 is TGTGCCAGCAGTTTAGGGCCCAGGGAAAATGGCTACACCTTC. Protein sequence: CASSLGPRENGYTF.

In its sample, this clonotype was seen many times. The chain is built from TRBV5-1 and TRBJ2-7; 7 bases match TRBD1. The CDR3 is made up of 16 amino acids. Germline CDR1 reads SGHRS; CDR2 reads YFSETQ. V lost 4 bases, J lost 3 bases, and 13 bases stayed unmatched. The CDR3 bases are TGCGCCAGCAGCCCAACGACAGGGCGGTTTAACTACGAGCAGTACTTC. It specifies CASSPTTGRFNYEQYF. The full variable domain, completed using reference TRBV5-1 and TRBJ2-7, is KAGVTQTPRYLIKTRGQQVTLSCSPISGHRSVSWYQQTPGQGLQFLFEYFSETQRNKGNFPGRFSGRQFSNSRSEMNVSTLELGDSALYLCASSPTTGRFNYEQYFGPGTRLTVT.

This clonotype was observed at least ten times. The chain employs TRBV19 and TRBJ1-5, with TRBD1 matching over 7 bases. After removal of 7 bases from V and 7 bases from J, the junction contained 10 bases not matched to a gene. This CDR3 is built from 14 residues. The germline V gene encodes CDR1 LNHDA and CDR2 SQIVND (reference sequence). CDR3 loop: CASTVQGPGQPQHF. CDR3 sequence (DNA): TGTGCCAGTACAGTACAGGGGCCTGGACAGCCCCAGCATTTT.

This clonotype has a count of ten or more. The chain is built from TRBV5-5 and TRBJ2-1, with D perhaps matching TRBD1 (6 bases). Trimming removed 2 bases from V and 4 bases from J, with 19 bases in between. This CDR3 has 17 amino acids. Germline loops: CDR1 SGHKS, CDR2 YYEKEE (reference sequence). Written as DNA, the CDR3 is TGTGCCAGCAGCTTAGAGTCCAGGGGTCCCAAATACAATGAGCAGTTCTTC. It yields the protein CASSLESRGPKYNEQFF.

This clonotype came up many times. The chain couples TRBV5-6 to TRBJ2-3, with D possibly being TRBD2 (5 bases). CDR3 length: 15 amino acids. The germline CDR1 and CDR2 sequences are SGHDT and YYEEEE. V lost 2 bases and J 1 base, leaving 11 bases between the germline ends. CDR3 region: CASSFRSGRTDTQYF. The CDR3 nucleotides read TGTGCCAGCAGCTTTAGGAGCGGACGCACAGATACGCAGTATTTT.

This clonotype was counted at least ten times. The chain joins TRBV30 to TRBJ1-1, with D tentatively TRBD1 (5 bases). V lost 1 base and J 6 bases, leaving 6 bases between the germline ends. This CDR3 spans 11 amino acids. From germline, CDR1 is GTSNPN and CDR2 SVGIG (reference sequence). The CDR3 region is CAWSGQSEAFF. The CDR3 coding sequence is TGTGCCTGGAGTGGACAGTCTGAAGCTTTCTTT.

As regards this clonotype: Given a far larger clone just one base away, this is likely a sequencing read error. CDR3 DNA sequence: TGTGCCAGCAGCCCCCAAGTACCGAGCTCCTACGAGCAGTTCTTC. It encodes CASSPQVPSSYEQFF. This chain connects TRBV3-1 to TRBJ2-1; D ambiguous. This CDR3 comprises 15 residues. Trimming removed 4 bases from V and 10 bases from J, with 20 bases in between. Germline CDR1 reads LGHDT; CDR2 reads YNNKEL (reference sequence).

This clonotype was seen ten or more times. V and J are TRBV4-1 and TRBJ1-1, with D perhaps matching TRBD1 (5 bases). Trimming pared 3 bases from V and 1 base from J, leaving 33 bases between. This CDR3 spans 22 amino acids. Germline lookup yields CDR1 MGHRA and CDR2 YSYEKL. The CDR3 protein is CASSQGGKEWGTLFYQNTEAFF. The CDR3 DNA sequence: TGCGCCAGCAGCCAGGGGGGGAAAGAATGGGGCACCCTATTTTATCAGAACACTGAAGCTTTCTTT.

This clonotype was found many times. This sequence joins TRBV3-1 and TRBJ2-7; TRBD2 is a possible D gene (5 bases). The CDR3 covers 14 residues. Germline values: CDR1 LGHDT, CDR2 YNNKEL (reference sequence). V lost 4 bases, J lost 6 bases, and 16 bases lay in between. CDR3 amino acids: CASSPSLVGGEQYF. The CDR3 DNA follows: TGTGCCAGCAGCCCGTCACTAGTAGGAGGCGAGCAGTACTTC.

In this sample, this clonotype turned up many times. J is TRBJ2-1 and V is TRBV11-2; D is perhaps TRBD1 (5 bases). The CDR3 loop spans 15 amino acids. Trimming took off 3 bases at V and 0 bases at J, with 9 bases between the two ends. The germline CDR1 and CDR2 sequences are SGHAT and FQNNGV. The CDR3 reads CASSLDTSSYNEQFF. For the CDR3, the DNA is TGTGCCAGCAGCTTGGACACCAGCTCCTACAATGAGCAGTTCTTC.

The table lists this clonotype with a few counts. The V call is TRBV20-1, the J call TRBJ2-5; D not certain. Trimming took off 0 bases at V and 4 bases at J, with 9 bases between the two ends. Germline CDR1 and CDR2: DFQATT and SNEGSKA (reference sequence). The CDR3 has 13 residues. The CDR3 nucleotides are TGCAGTGCTAGAGATCCCCTGGGAGAGACCCAGTACTTC. Amino acid sequence: CSARDPLGETQYF.